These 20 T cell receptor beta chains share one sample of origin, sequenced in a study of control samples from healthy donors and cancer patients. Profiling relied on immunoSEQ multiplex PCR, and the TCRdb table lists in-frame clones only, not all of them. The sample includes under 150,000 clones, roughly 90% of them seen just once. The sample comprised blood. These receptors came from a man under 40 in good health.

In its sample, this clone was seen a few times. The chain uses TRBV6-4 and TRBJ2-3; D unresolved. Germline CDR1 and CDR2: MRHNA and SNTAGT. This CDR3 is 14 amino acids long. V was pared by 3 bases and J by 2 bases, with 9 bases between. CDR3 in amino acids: CASSEGDDTDTQYF. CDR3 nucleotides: TGTGCCAGCAGTGAAGGTGACGACACAGATACGCAGTATTTT.

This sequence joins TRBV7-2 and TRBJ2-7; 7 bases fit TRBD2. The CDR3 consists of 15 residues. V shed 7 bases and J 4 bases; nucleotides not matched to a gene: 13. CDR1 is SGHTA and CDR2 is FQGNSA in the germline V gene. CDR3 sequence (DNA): TGTGCCAGCACCCTTAGTGGCGGGAGTTGGTACGAGCAGTACTTC. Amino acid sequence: CASTLSGGSWYEQYF.

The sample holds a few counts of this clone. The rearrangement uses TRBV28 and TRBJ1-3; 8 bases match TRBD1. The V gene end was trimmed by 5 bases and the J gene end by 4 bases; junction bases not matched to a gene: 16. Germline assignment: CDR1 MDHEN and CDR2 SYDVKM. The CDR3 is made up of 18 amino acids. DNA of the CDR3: TGTGCCAGCAGTATAACCCCAGAGGACAGGGCGGCGGGAAACACCATATATTTT. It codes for CASSITPEDRAAGNTIYF. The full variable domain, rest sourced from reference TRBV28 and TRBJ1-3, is DVKVTQSSRYLVKRTGEKVFLECVQDMDHENMFWYRQDPGLGLRLIYFSYDVKMKEKGDIPEGYSVSREKKERFSLILESASTNQTSMYLCASSITPEDRAAGNTIYFGEGSWLTVV.

The CDR3 reads CASSQAGRLARGDTQYF. The CDR3 region has the DNA TGTGCCAGCAGCCAAGCCGGACGGCTAGCGAGGGGTGATACGCAGTATTTT. V usage is TRBV14 and J usage is TRBJ2-3; D is perhaps TRBD2 (6 bases). CDR1 is SGHDN, CDR2 FVKESK, per germline. CDR3 length: 17 residues. Trimming shortened V by 1 base and J by 6 bases, and 20 bases separated the two germline ends.

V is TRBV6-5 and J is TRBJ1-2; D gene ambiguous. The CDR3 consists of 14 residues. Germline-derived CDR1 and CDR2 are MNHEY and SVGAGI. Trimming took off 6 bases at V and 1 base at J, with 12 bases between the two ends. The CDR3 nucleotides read TGTGCCAGCAGAATGAACCTCGATAACTATGGCTACACCTTC. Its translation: CASRMNLDNYGYTF.

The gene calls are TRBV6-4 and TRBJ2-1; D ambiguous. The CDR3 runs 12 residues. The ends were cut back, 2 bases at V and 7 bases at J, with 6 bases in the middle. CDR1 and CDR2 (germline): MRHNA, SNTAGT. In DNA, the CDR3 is TGTGCCAGCAGTGACAGGGATAATGAGCAGTTCTTC. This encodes CASSDRDNEQFF.

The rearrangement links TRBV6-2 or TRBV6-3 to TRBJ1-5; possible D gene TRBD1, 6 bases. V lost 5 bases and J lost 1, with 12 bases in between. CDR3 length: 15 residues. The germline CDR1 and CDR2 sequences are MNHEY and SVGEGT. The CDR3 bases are TGTGCCAGCAGTGCTACAGGGTTGAGCAATCAGCCCCAGCATTTT. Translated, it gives CASSATGLSNQPQHF.

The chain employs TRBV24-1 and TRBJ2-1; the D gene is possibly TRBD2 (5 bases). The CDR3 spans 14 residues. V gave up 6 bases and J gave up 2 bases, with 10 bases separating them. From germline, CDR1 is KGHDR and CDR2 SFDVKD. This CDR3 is CATSRARAYNEQFF. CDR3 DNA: TGTGCCACCAGTCGGGCGCGGGCCTACAATGAGCAGTTCTTC.

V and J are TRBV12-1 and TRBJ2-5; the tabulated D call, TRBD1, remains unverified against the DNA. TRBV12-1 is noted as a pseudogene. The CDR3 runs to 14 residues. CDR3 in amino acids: CASSFADSQETQYF. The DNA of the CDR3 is TGTGCCAGCAGCTTTGCGGACAGCCAAGAGACCCAGTACTTC.

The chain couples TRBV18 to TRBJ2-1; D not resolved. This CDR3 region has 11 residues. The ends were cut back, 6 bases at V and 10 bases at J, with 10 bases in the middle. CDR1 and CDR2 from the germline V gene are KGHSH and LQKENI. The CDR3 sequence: CASSATLEQFF. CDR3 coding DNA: TGTGCCAGCTCCGCGACACTGGAGCAGTTCTTC.

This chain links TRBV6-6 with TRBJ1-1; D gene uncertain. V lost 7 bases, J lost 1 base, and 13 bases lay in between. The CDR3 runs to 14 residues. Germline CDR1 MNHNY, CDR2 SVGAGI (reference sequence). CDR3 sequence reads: CASTRPPGNTEAFF. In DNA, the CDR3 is TGTGCCAGCACCCGGCCGCCGGGGAACACTGAAGCTTTCTTT.

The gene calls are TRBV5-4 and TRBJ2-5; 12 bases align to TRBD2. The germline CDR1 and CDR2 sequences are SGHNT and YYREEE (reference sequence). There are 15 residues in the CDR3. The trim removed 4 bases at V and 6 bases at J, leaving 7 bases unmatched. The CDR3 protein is CASSPAGLAGKTQYF. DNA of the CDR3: TGTGCCAGCAGCCCGGCAGGACTAGCGGGGAAGACCCAGTACTTC.

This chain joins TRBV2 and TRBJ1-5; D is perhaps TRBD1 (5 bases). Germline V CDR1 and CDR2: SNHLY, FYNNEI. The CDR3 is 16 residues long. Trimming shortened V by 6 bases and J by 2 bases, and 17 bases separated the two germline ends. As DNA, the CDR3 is TGTGCCAGCAGACAAGACGACAGTTTAGGCAATCAGCCCCAGCATTTT. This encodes CASRQDDSLGNQPQHF. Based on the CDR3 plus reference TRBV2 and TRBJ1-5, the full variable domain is EPEVTQTPSHQVTQMGQEVILRCVPISNHLYFYWYRQILGQKVEFLVSFYNNEISEKSEIFDDQFSVERPDGSNFTLKIRSTKLEDSAMYFCASRQDDSLGNQPQHFGDGTRLSIL.

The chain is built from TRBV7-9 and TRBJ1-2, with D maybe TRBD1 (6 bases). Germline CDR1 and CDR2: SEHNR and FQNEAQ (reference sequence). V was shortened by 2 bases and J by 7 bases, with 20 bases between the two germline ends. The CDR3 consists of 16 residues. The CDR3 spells CASSLQGNPQSGGYTF. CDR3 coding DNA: TGTGCCAGCAGCTTACAGGGGAACCCCCAATCAGGTGGCTACACCTTC.

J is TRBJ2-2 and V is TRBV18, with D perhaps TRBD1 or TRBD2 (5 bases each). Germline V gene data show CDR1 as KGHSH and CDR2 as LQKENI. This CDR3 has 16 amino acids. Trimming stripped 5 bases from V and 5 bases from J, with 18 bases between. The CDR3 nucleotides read TGTGCCAGCTCAGCCAACCGGGACCTTCGGACCGGGGAGCTGTTTTTT. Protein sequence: CASSANRDLRTGELFF.

CDR3 DNA sequence: TGTGCTAGTAGGGCTGGGGGCGCAAACACTGAAGCTTTCTTT. Translating it yields CASRAGGANTEAFF. This chain connects TRBV5-4 to TRBJ1-1; a weak D match, TRBD1 (6 bases). The CDR3 runs 14 residues. In germline, CDR1 is SGHNT, CDR2 YYREEE (reference sequence).

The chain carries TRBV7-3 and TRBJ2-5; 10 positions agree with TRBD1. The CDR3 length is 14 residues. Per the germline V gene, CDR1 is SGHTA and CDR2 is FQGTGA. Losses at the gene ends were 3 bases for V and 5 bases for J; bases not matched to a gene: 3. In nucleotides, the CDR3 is TGTGCCAGCAGCTTGACAGGGGGCTCTGAGACCCAGTACTTC. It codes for CASSLTGGSETQYF.

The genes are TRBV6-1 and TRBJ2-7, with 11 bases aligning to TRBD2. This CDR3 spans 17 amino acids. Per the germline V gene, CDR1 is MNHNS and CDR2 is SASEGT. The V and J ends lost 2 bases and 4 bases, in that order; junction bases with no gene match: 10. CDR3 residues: CASSESRVLAGVYEQYF. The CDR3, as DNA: TGTGCCAGCAGTGAAAGTAGGGTACTAGCGGGAGTGTACGAGCAGTACTTC.

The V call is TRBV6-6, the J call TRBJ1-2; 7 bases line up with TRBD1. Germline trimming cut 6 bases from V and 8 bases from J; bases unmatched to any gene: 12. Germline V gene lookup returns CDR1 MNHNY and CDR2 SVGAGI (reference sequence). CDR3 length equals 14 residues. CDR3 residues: CASRSPDRQYGYTF. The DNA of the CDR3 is TGTGCCAGCAGATCACCGGACAGGCAGTACGGCTACACCTTC.

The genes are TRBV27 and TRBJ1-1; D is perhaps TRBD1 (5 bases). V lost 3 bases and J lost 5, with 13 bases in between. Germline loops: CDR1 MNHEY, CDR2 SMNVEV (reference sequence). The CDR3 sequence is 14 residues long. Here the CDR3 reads CASSFEGLRTEAFF. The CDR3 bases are TGTGCCAGCAGTTTCGAGGGGCTGAGGACTGAAGCTTTCTTT.